These 31 T cell receptor beta chains were sequenced from one sample in a study of technical replicates of blood from a handful of donors. Using immunoSEQ multiplex PCR, the repertoire was profiled, and TCRdb retains in-frame clones only, with some absent. The sample includes tens of thousands of clones, around 94% seen only once; the top ten take 0.2% to 0.3%. The sequenced sample was T cells isolated from PBMCs. These receptors were taken from a human donor in good health.

The chain combines TRBV25-1 with TRBJ2-3; TRBD2 matches 13 bases. Germline values: CDR1 MGHDK, CDR2 SYGVNS. V lost 2 bases, J lost 0 bases, and 2 bases stayed unmatched. This CDR3 comprises 17 residues. CDR3 bases: TGTGCCAGCAGTGAAGGGACTAGCGGGACTAGCACAGATACGCAGTATTTT. Translation gives CASSEGTSGTSTDTQYF.

V usage is TRBV30 and J usage is TRBJ2-7, with TRBD1 identical over 8 bases. Germline V gene data show CDR1 as GTSNPN and CDR2 as SVGIG (reference sequence). This CDR3 is 15 amino acids long. The V and J ends lost 2 bases and 0 bases, in that order; junction bases with no gene match: 6. The CDR3 DNA reads TGTGCCTGGAGTTTCCGGACAGGGATCTCCTACGAGCAGTACTTC. It specifies CAWSFRTGISYEQYF.

The chain joins TRBV7-9 to TRBJ1-2; TRBD1 aligns across 9 bases. The V and J ends lost 3 bases and 3 bases, in that order; junction bases with no gene match: 14. This CDR3 has 18 amino acids. CDR1 and CDR2 from the germline V gene are SEHNR and FQNEAQ (reference sequence). The CDR3 here is CASSFPSTGTGRDYGYTF. The CDR3 region has the DNA TGTGCCAGCAGCTTCCCCAGTACGGGGACAGGGAGAGACTATGGCTACACCTTC. Using reference TRBV7-9 and TRBJ1-2 for the parts outside the CDR3, the full variable domain is DTGVSQNPRHKITKRGQNVTFRCDPISEHNRLYWYRQTLGQGPEFLTYFQNEAQLEKSRLLSDRFSAERPKGSFSTLEIQRTEQGDSAMYLCASSFPSTGTGRDYGYTFGSGTRLTVV.

The chain recombines TRBV25-1 with TRBJ2-1; 11 bases align to TRBD2. CDR1 MGHDK and CDR2 SYGVNS come from the germline V gene. V lost 4 bases, J lost 6 bases, and 8 bases stayed unmatched. The CDR3 sequence is 16 residues long. In DNA form, the CDR3 reads TGTGCCAGCAGTGGAATACTAGCGGGAGTAGTCAATGAGCAGTTCTTC. This translates into CASSGILAGVVNEQFF.

This clone was recorded once. The CDR3 DNA follows: TGCGCCAGCAGCTTCGTAGGCAGGTCGGGCACAGATACGCAGTATTTT. Residues: CASSFVGRSGTDTQYF. V gene TRBV5-1 combines with J gene TRBJ2-3; no firm D call. Trimming cost V 2 bases and J 1 base, with 14 bases left between them. CDR3 size: 16 residues. CDR1 is SGHRS, CDR2 YFSETQ, per germline.

This chain uses TRBV5-6 with TRBJ2-7; no definite D call. In germline, CDR1 is SGHDT, CDR2 YYEEEE. This CDR3 region has 11 residues. V dropped 4 bases and J dropped 6 bases, with 8 bases sitting between them. The CDR3 region is CASSLSGEQYF. The CDR3, as DNA: TGTGCCAGCAGCCTGTCCGGCGAGCAGTACTTC.

The gene calls are TRBV5-1 and TRBJ2-7; 8 bases fit TRBD2. Germline V lookup: CDR1 SGHRS, CDR2 YFSETQ. J lost 0 bases, V lost 4 bases, and 3 bases had no gene match. This CDR3 spans 14 amino acids. This CDR3 is CASSASGSSYEQYF. DNA of the CDR3: TGCGCCAGCAGCGCCAGCGGGAGCTCCTACGAGCAGTACTTC.

The chain employs TRBV18 and TRBJ2-3; possible D gene TRBD1, 6 bases. This CDR3 has 15 residues. V was trimmed by 3 bases and J by 2 bases, leaving 12 bases between them. The germline V gene encodes CDR1 KGHSH and CDR2 LQKENI. The CDR3 coding sequence is TGTGCCAGCTCACCTGGGACACAAATCACAGATACGCAGTATTTT. Encoded protein: CASSPGTQITDTQYF.

This chain joins TRBV29-1 and TRBJ2-6; D is undetermined. The germline V gene encodes CDR1 SQVTM and CDR2 ANQGSEA. This CDR3 contains 16 residues. V was trimmed by 5 bases and J by 0 bases, leaving 14 bases between them. CDR3 amino acids: CSVLSALSSGANVLTF. CDR3 coding DNA: TGCAGCGTTCTATCTGCCCTTAGCTCTGGGGCCAACGTCCTGACTTTC.

The chain combines TRBV9 with TRBJ2-7; TRBD2 matches 12 bases. The ends lost 3 bases at V and 3 bases at J; junction bases unmatched: 7. Germline V CDR1 and CDR2: SGDLS, YYNGEE. The CDR3 is made up of 16 amino acids. Here the CDR3 reads CASSGTSGDHNYEQYF. In DNA form, the CDR3 reads TGTGCCAGCAGCGGGACTAGCGGGGATCATAACTACGAGCAGTACTTC. Based on the CDR3 plus reference TRBV9 and TRBJ2-7, the full variable domain is DSGVTQTPKHLITATGQRVTLRCSPRSGDLSVYWYQQSLDQGLQFLIQYYNGEERAKGNILERFSAQQFPDLHSELNLSSLELGDSALYFCASSGTSGDHNYEQYFGPGTRLTVT.

The V call is TRBV21-1, the J call TRBJ2-1; the table assigns TRBD2, which was not confirmed against the DNA. TRBV21-1 is assigned pseudogene status. CDR3 length equals 14 residues. CDR3 sequence reads: CARYSGSRYNEQFF. The CDR3 DNA reads TGTGCCAGATATAGCGGGAGTCGCTACAATGAGCAGTTCTTC.

This chain uses TRBV11-2 with TRBJ1-1; D is ambiguous. The CDR3 covers 13 residues. The germline V gene encodes CDR1 SGHAT and CDR2 FQNNGV. The V end was cut by 4 bases, the J end by 5 bases, with 11 bases between. The DNA for the CDR3 is TGTGCCAGCAGCTCAACACCGGAGACTGAAGCTTTCTTT. Amino acids: CASSSTPETEAFF.

This chain joins TRBV28 and TRBJ2-5; TRBD1 matches at 8 bases. The CDR3 is made up of 14 amino acids. Germline V gene data show CDR1 as MDHEN and CDR2 as SYDVKM. V dropped 6 bases and J dropped 6; count of bases not matched to a gene: 9. The CDR3 region has the DNA TGTGCCAGCAGAACTTCAGGGGGCGCACAGACCCAGTACTTC. Translation gives CASRTSGGAQTQYF.

The gene calls are TRBV6-1 and TRBJ2-7; TRBD2 agrees at 7 bases. This CDR3 is built from 14 residues. Germline values: CDR1 MNHNS, CDR2 SASEGT. The V gene end was trimmed by 7 bases and the J gene end by 3 bases; junction bases not matched to a gene: 9. The CDR3: CASMTGGGGYEQYF. CDR3 sequence (DNA): TGTGCCAGCATGACTGGCGGCGGGGGCTACGAGCAGTACTTC.

This clone appeared a few times. The rearrangement joins TRBV28 to TRBJ1-1; TRBD1 might be the D (5 bases). V gave up 6 bases and J gave up 0 bases, with 11 bases separating them. CDR1 and CDR2 from the germline V gene are MDHEN and SYDVKM. The CDR3 contains 14 residues. In DNA form, the CDR3 reads TGTGCCAGCAGGGTGGGGCAACTGAACACTGAAGCTTTCTTT. Translating it yields CASRVGQLNTEAFF.

J is TRBJ2-6 and V is TRBV15; possible D gene TRBD1, 5 bases. V was clipped by 1 base and J by 2 bases, with 9 bases between them. The V gene's germline CDR1 is LNHNV and CDR2 YYDKDF (reference sequence). CDR3 length: 16 residues. CDR3 coding DNA: TGTGCCACCAGCAGAGGGCCAGGGACTGGGGCCAACGTCCTGACTTTC. Translation gives CATSRGPGTGANVLTF.

The chain has TRBV2 and TRBJ2-1; no clear D gene. V gave up 3 bases and J gave up 0 bases, with 9 bases separating them. Germline V CDR1 and CDR2: SNHLY, FYNNEI. The CDR3 covers 15 residues. The CDR3 loop reads CASSDLEVSYNEQFF. The CDR3 region has the DNA TGTGCCAGCAGTGATTTAGAAGTCTCCTACAATGAGCAGTTCTTC.

This chain uses TRBV18 with TRBJ2-6, with no clear D. Germline-derived CDR1 and CDR2 are KGHSH and LQKENI. Trimming removed 8 bases at V and 1 base at J, with 6 bases between. The CDR3 runs to 13 residues. This CDR3 reads CASTLSGANVLTF. The CDR3 DNA reads as TGTGCCAGCACCCTATCTGGGGCCAACGTCCTGACTTTC.

The V gene is TRBV5-4, the J gene TRBJ2-7; D may be TRBD2 (6 bases). This CDR3 region has 15 residues. Germline CDR1 reads SGHNT; CDR2 reads YYREEE (reference sequence). The V end was cut by 0 bases, the J end by 3 bases, with 13 bases between. CDR3 sequence (DNA): TGTGCCAGCAGCTTGGAGGGGAGGAGAAACTACGAGCAGTACTTC. Protein: CASSLEGRRNYEQYF.

The chain carries TRBV5-1 and TRBJ1-2, with TRBD1 matching over 8 bases. Trimming took 0 bases from V and 6 from J; bases not matched to a gene: 4. Per germline, CDR1 SGHRS and CDR2 YFSETQ. CDR3 length: 14 residues. Here the CDR3 DNA reads TGCGCCAGCAGCTTGGAGACAGGGGCTGATGGCTACACCTTC. Its translation is CASSLETGADGYTF.

The genes are TRBV6-1 and TRBJ2-4; weak D call: TRBD2 (6 bases). The germline CDR1 and CDR2 sequences are MNHNS and SASEGT. V lost 11 bases and J 1 base, leaving 15 bases between the germline ends. CDR3 length equals 14 residues. The CDR3 loop is CAVKAGPAKNIQYF. In DNA form, the CDR3 reads TGTGCCGTTAAGGCGGGGCCCGCCAAAAACATTCAGTACTTC.

This chain connects TRBV18 to TRBJ2-7; 10 nucleotides align to TRBD1. Germline V CDR1 and CDR2: KGHSH, LQKENI. This CDR3 comprises 14 residues. V lost 5 bases, J lost 5 bases, and 6 bases stayed unmatched. The CDR3 sequence is CASSSTTGGNEQYF. In DNA, the CDR3 is TGTGCCAGCTCATCGACGACAGGGGGCAACGAGCAGTACTTC.

This clone was recorded once. The rearrangement uses TRBV5-4 and TRBJ1-1; maybe TRBD1 (6 bases). The CDR3 totals 15 residues. V lost 1 base to trimming and J lost 0 bases, with 10 bases between them. Per germline, CDR1 SGHNT and CDR2 YYREEE (reference sequence). The DNA of the CDR3 is TGTGCCAGCAGCTTGTCAGGGGCGTTGAACACTGAAGCTTTCTTT. It translates to CASSLSGALNTEAFF.

The chain recombines TRBV4-1 with TRBJ1-5, with 9 bases matching TRBD1. This CDR3 has 18 amino acids. The ends lost 0 bases at V and 0 bases at J; junction bases unmatched: 6. Germline assignment: CDR1 MGHRA and CDR2 YSYEKL. The CDR3 sequence is CASSQDRWTGDSNQPQHF. The CDR3 DNA follows: TGCGCCAGCAGCCAAGATCGTTGGACAGGGGATAGCAATCAGCCCCAGCATTTT.

This sequence joins TRBV19 and TRBJ1-2, with a possible D match to TRBD1 (5 bases). Per germline, CDR1 LNHDA and CDR2 SQIVND (reference sequence). The CDR3 has 16 residues. Trimming removed 4 bases from V and 4 bases from J, with 19 bases in between. The CDR3 spells CASSNGGERPPYGYTF. CDR3 nucleotides: TGTGCCAGTAGTAATGGGGGGGAGCGCCCTCCCTATGGCTACACCTTC.

The V gene is TRBV19, the J gene TRBJ2-1, with 7 bases identical to TRBD1. CDR1 is LNHDA, CDR2 SQIVND, per germline (reference sequence). There are 13 residues in the CDR3. V gave up 7 bases and J gave up 4 bases; unmatched junction bases: 4. The CDR3 coding sequence is TGTGCCAGTACCCCGGGACAGTACAATGAGCAGTTCTTC. Protein product: CASTPGQYNEQFF.

In this sample, this clone turned up a few times. The V call is TRBV29-1, the J call TRBJ1-1, with D maybe TRBD1 (5 bases). This CDR3 has 12 amino acids. Looked up from germline, CDR1 is SQVTM and CDR2 is ANQGSEA. Written as DNA, the CDR3 is TGCACGGGGCGGGGTTTGAACACTGAAGCTTTCTTT. Translating gives CTGRGLNTEAFF.

The CDR3, as DNA: TGTGCCAGCAGTTTTTCCGGACAGGGGGCGCCTGGCTACACCTTC. Its translation is CASSFSGQGAPGYTF. The chain combines TRBV27 with TRBJ1-2; TRBD1 aligns across 11 bases. CDR1 and CDR2 (germline): MNHEY, SMNVEV (reference sequence). The V and J ends lost 3 bases and 7 bases, in that order; junction bases with no gene match: 7. This CDR3 spans 15 amino acids.

This sequence joins TRBV7-9 and TRBJ1-2; D is ambiguous. CDR1 and CDR2 (germline): SEHNR, FQNEAQ (reference sequence). The CDR3 length is 13 residues. V lost 8 bases to trimming and J lost 4 bases, with 14 bases between them. The CDR3, as DNA: TGTGCCAGCTTCATCGTGCTCGGCTATGGCTACACCTTC. This gives the protein CASFIVLGYGYTF.

The chain links TRBV7-9 to TRBJ2-7, with 7 positions matching TRBD2. V shed 5 bases, J shed 1 base, and the junction held 11 bases outside the gene matches. CDR1 and CDR2 from the germline V gene are SEHNR and FQNEAQ (reference sequence). CDR3 length: 16 residues. The CDR3 is CASSRRASGFSYEQYF. The CDR3 coding sequence is TGTGCCAGCAGCCGCCGGGCTAGCGGTTTTTCCTACGAGCAGTACTTC.

V gene TRBV6-6 combines with J gene TRBJ1-6, with TRBD1 matching over 8 bases. Germline assignment: CDR1 MNHNY and CDR2 SVGAGI (reference sequence). V gave up 7 bases and J gave up 4 bases; unmatched junction bases: 6. The CDR3 length is 15 residues. This CDR3 reads CASTDGQGYNSPLHF. DNA for the CDR3: TGTGCCAGCACTGACGGACAGGGTTATAATTCACCCCTCCACTTT.